This T cell receptor (beta chain) was documented in a study of T cells after yellow fever vaccination (dated by TCRdb to between 2017 and 2020). At the level of the whole study: Libraries from fractions with low cell numbers were prepared with the SMART-Seq v4 Ultra Low Input RNA kit. To track T-cell clones before and after primary and booster YFV17D yellow fever vaccination, bulk TCR alpha and beta repertoires were sequenced longitudinally. Two healthy male donors, one aged 18 to 30 and one aged 30 to 40 years, made up the cohort. Blood samples were taken at several timepoints before and after primary and secondary immunization, and bulk PBMC replicates and cell subsets were isolated.

The sequencing machine was an Illumina NovaSeq 6000. TCR cDNA was made using 5'RACE template switching, a step that added a universal primer site and unique molecular identifiers. Priming of cDNA synthesis was performed from both the TCR alpha and TCR beta constant segments. Two PCR steps were used to amplify libraries, with sample barcodes and sequencing adapters being added in the second step. Sequencing of the libraries was done on either Illumina HiSeq 2500 (2x100 bp) or NovaSeq (2x150 bp). The original methods were these. Reads were demultiplexed and collapsed into UMI consensus sequences with MIGEC, and V(D)J alignment was performed with MiXCR. Using edgeR on replicate PBMC samples, clonotypes were called vaccine-responding if FDR was below 0.01 and the log2 fold change was above 5 up to day 15. Bulk clonotypes were assigned CD4 or CD8 identity according to which sequenced CD4 or CD8 repertoire held them at higher abundance. The public reads were run again by TCRdb, first through fastp at Q25 and then through MiXCR, and only productive beta chains were kept. Every entry covers one CDR3 protein and lists the most common genes and DNA from its rows. Clone size and V and J calls follow TCRdb, not the original study. For this sample there are around 320,000 distinct CDR3 sequences; approximately 12% appear just once. In total, the top ten clones hold 3.3% of the sample.

A few counts support this clonotype. Its antigen is still unknown. Base qualities were left out, and no much larger clone turns up one base away. Read against the paper, the sample's treatment or condition label means: live attenuated yellow fever vaccine strain. A standard Ficoll-Paque protocol was used to isolate PBMCs from peripheral blood. Dynabeads CD4 and CD8 positive selection kits were used to isolate CD4 and CD8 T-cell fractions. TriZol was used to extract RNA from bulk PBMCs, from CD4 and CD8 fractions, and from dextramer-positive and dextramer-negative fractions. What the study reported, not specific to this receptor: Compared with the primary T-cell response, the secondary T-cell response was weaker but faster, peaking on day 5 rather than day 15. Most clones expanded after primary vaccination (approximately 95% of CD4 and 88% of CD8) were re-detected after the booster, suggesting that broad memory maintenance occurred. Because only a couple of donors were included in the study, the extent to which the findings can be generalized is limited. A small fraction of clonotypes appeared in both the CD4 and CD8 compartments, likely as a result of convergent recombination. Because abundant contaminating clonotypes from the bulk population could be contained in FACS-sorted repertoires, computational filtering was required.

From the cysteine up to the phenylalanine, the CDR3 has a length of 15 residues. Of all the DNA, just the CDR3 is kept, 45 bases in frame from base 1. Sequences LNHDA (CDR1) and SQIVND (CDR2) are obtained from the germline V gene (reference sequence). The junction carries 12 bases between V and J, which are trimmed by 3 bases and 3 bases respectively. The starting material was CD4+ T cells sorted from PBMCs, obtained 45 days after the yellow fever booster vaccination. The clonotype comes from a man between 18 and 29 years old who received the YFV17D yellow fever vaccine. This chain joins TRBV19 to TRBJ1-5; TRBD1 could be the D gene, as 6 bases match. The DNA sequence is TGTGCCAGTAGTATGCGACAGGTCCTCAATCAGCCCCAGCATTTT. Its translation reads: CASSMRQVLNQPQHF.